This T cell receptor (beta chain) was obtained from a study of cytomegalovirus exposure and HLA in healthy donors. Trimming at V came to 2 bases and at J to 0 bases, leaving 6 bases not matched to a gene. Germline V gives CDR1 SGHDT, CDR2 YYEEEE. CDR3 length: 17 amino acids. A multiplex PCR was run with 60 Vbeta primers and 13 Jbeta primers. Sequenced by immunoSEQ multiplex PCR; TCRdb stores in-frame clones only, minus some. The table lists some 190,000 clones, 65% to 80% of them singletons. The sample taken for sequencing was PBMCs. The V and J genes are TRBV5-6 and TRBJ2-1; 9 nucleotides line up with TRBD2. The sequence was obtained from a young man in good health and CMV-seropositive. The CDR3 nucleotides are TGTGCCAGCAGCTTCTTTGCGGGGGGGAGCTCCTACAATGAGCAGTTCTTC. Amino acid sequence: CASSFFAGGSSYNEQFF.